This TCR beta chain is drawn from a study of blood T cell repertoires in COVID-19. TCRdb's copy holds only in-frame clones and misses some; the assay was immunoSEQ multiplex PCR. Counted here are about 150,000 clones, approximately 88% occurring once; the ten biggest clones make up roughly 2%. Material for sequencing was peripheral blood. This TCR was recovered from a man between 65 and 85 years old with acute or convalescent COVID-19.

The CDR3 here is CASSPPLGGVETQYF. The CDR3 nucleotides are TGTGCCAGCAGCCCACCCCTCGGGGGGGTAGAGACCCAGTACTTC. The chain joins TRBV28 to TRBJ2-5, with TRBD2 identical over 8 bases. The CDR3 is made up of 15 amino acids. The junction had 10 bases not matched to a gene; V was cut back by 6 bases and J by 4 bases. Germline V gene sequence: CDR1 MDHEN, CDR2 SYDVKM. The full variable domain, in which reference TRBV28 and TRBJ2-5 provide the parts outside the CDR3, is DVKVTQSSRYLVKRTGEKVFLECVQDMDHENMFWYRQDPGLGLRLIYFSYDVKMKEKGDIPEGYSVSREKKERFSLILESASTNQTSMYLCASSPPLGGVETQYFGPGTRLLVL.